This record looks at one TCR beta chain sequence and its context. The data are from a study of patients and donors after allogeneic stem cell transplantation. Germline CDR1 MNHNS, CDR2 SASEGT. This CDR3 comprises 14 residues. Trimming removed 3 bases at V and 8 bases at J, with 14 bases between. TCRdb fed the RT-PCR reads into MiXCR, producing one record per CDR3 protein. The table includes approximately 140,000 distinct CDR3 sequences, about a third detected once. V is TRBV6-1 and J is TRBJ2-1; possibly TRBD2 for D (5 bases). Sequencing input: blood, either unsorted or a sorted T cell fraction (not recorded which). The TCR sequence derives from a human donor who was either an allogeneic HSCT recipient or a stem cell or donor lymphocyte infusion donor (not recorded which). It is not recorded whose cells these are; they may come from a transplant donor. This CDR3 is CASSEEVRFDEQFF. CDR3 sequence (DNA): TGTGCCAGCAGTGAGGAGGTGAGATTCGATGAGCAGTTCTTC.